This TCR beta chain comes out of a study of PD-1 blockade in classical Hodgkin lymphoma. General study findings and limits: Baseline TCR diversity was reportedly lower in newly diagnosed patients than healthy donors. Underlying causes for the observed repertoire differences were not defined, possibly disease activity or prior therapy.

As concerns this clone: The antigen remains unidentified.

Described time point: newly diagnosed, previously untreated cHL patient sample. TCRdb keeps only in-frame clones here, not all; method: immunoSEQ multiplex PCR. The sample has roughly 70,000 clones; 85% to 95% are singletons. Germline-derived CDR1 and CDR2 are MGHRA and YSYEKL. CDR3 length: 16 residues. V was clipped by 1 base and J by 0 bases, with 10 bases between them. Sequencing input: peripheral blood mononuclear cells (PBMCs). The chain combines TRBV4-1 with TRBJ1-5, with no clear D. The receptor was derived from a human donor with classical Hodgkin lymphoma. CDR3 sequence (DNA): TGCGCCAGCAGCCAAGCTTGGGGTTATAGCAATCAGCCCCAGCATTTT. Translation: CASSQAWGYSNQPQHF.